This TCR beta chain was found in a study of blood T cell repertoires in COVID-19. Study summary: COVID-19 samples, acute and convalescent, were from the United States, Italy and Spain. Sample material is recorded as cDNA or gDNA derived from T cells, B-cell-depleted T cells, or PBMCs.

Original handling: Estimation of nucleated cell counts relied on the amplification of reference gene primers. Here immunoSEQ multiplex PCR was the method, and the copy in TCRdb shows in-frame clones only, minus some. The V and J calls and clone size come from that table; D and trimming were worked out from the DNA. The sample has tens of thousands of clones, about 90% seen once. The CDR3 is 14 residues long. Trimming stripped 2 bases from V and 4 bases from J, with 13 bases between. CDR1 is SGHTS, CDR2 YDEGEE, per germline. The sequenced sample consisted of peripheral blood. The V call is TRBV5-8, the J call TRBJ2-7; no reliable D call. The sequence was obtained from a human donor with active COVID-19. The donor label of this sample is uncertain. CDR3 bases: TGTGCCAGCAGCTTCTTCCGAAGCGTTTACGAGCAGTACTTC. This gives the protein CASSFFRSVYEQYF.